This TCR beta chain was profiled in a study of blood T cell repertoires in COVID-19. For the study at large: Sources were T cells, B-cell-depleted T cells, or PBMCs; the material itself was cDNA or gDNA.

Patients of the Seattle cohort, enrolled during active infection, were followed longitudinally. Germline V gives CDR1 SGHTA, CDR2 FQGNSA. V lost 1 base and J 6 bases, leaving 4 bases between the germline ends. This CDR3 has 13 residues. Profiling relied on immunoSEQ multiplex PCR, and the TCRdb table lists in-frame clones only, not all of them. The sample shows around 260,000 clones, around 87% of them seen only once. The sequencing input was peripheral blood. This clonotype originated in a woman aged 60 to 75 with COVID-19, enrolled during active disease. J is TRBJ1-6 and V is TRBV7-2; D is uncertain. CDR3 in amino acids: CASSLVLNSPLHF. The CDR3 nucleotides read TGTGCCAGCAGCTTAGTCCTTAATTCACCCCTCCACTTT.